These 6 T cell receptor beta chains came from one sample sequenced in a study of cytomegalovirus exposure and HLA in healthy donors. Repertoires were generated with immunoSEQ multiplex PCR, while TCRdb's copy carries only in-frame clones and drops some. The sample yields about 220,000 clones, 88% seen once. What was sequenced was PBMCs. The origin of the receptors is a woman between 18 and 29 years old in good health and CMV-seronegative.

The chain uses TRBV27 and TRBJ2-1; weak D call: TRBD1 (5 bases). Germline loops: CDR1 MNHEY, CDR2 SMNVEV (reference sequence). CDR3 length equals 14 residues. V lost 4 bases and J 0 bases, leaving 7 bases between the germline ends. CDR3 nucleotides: TGTGCCAGCAGTTCGGACACCTCCTACAATGAGCAGTTCTTC. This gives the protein CASSSDTSYNEQFF.

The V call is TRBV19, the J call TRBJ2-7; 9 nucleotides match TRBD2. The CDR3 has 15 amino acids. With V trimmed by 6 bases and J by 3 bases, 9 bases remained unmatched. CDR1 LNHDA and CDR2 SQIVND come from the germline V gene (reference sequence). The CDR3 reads CASSPLAGFRYEQYF. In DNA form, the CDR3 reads TGTGCCAGTAGCCCCCTAGCGGGATTCCGCTACGAGCAGTACTTC.

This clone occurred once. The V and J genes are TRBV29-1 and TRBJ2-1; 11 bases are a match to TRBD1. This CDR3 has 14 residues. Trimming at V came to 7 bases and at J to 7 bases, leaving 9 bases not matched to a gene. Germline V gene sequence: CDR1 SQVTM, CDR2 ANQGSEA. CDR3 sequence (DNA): TGCAGCGCCCAGGACAGGGGGCTTCGTAATGAGCAGTTCTTC. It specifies CSAQDRGLRNEQFF.

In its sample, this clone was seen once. The chain's CDR3 is CASSNGTSGNNEQFF. The CDR3 DNA reads as TGCGCCAGCAGCAATGGGACTAGCGGGAACAATGAGCAGTTCTTC. V gene TRBV5-1 combines with J gene TRBJ2-1, with 13 bases identical to TRBD2. Germline values: CDR1 SGHRS, CDR2 YFSETQ. J lost 5 bases, V lost 4 bases, and 3 bases had no gene match. This CDR3 has 15 residues. Filled out from reference TRBV5-1 and TRBJ2-1, the complete variable domain reads KAGVTQTPRYLIKTRGQQVTLSCSPISGHRSVSWYQQTPGQGLQFLFEYFSETQRNKGNFPGRFSGRQFSNSRSEMNVSTLELGDSALYLCASSNGTSGNNEQFFGPGTRLTVL.

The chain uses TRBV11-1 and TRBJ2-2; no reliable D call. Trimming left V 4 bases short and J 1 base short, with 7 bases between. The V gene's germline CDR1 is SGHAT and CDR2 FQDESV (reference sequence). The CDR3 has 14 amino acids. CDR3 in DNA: TGTGCCAGCAGCTCCTCACTGAACACCGGGGAGCTGTTTTTT. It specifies CASSSSLNTGELFF.

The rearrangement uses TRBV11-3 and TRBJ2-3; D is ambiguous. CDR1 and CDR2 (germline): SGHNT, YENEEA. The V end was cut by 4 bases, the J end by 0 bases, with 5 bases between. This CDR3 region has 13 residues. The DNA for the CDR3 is TGTGCCAGCAGCTCCACTAGCACAGATACGCAGTATTTT. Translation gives CASSSTSTDTQYF.